This T cell receptor (beta chain) was sequenced in a study of blood T cell repertoires in COVID-19. About the research overall: Samples of COVID-19 (acute and convalescent) were obtained from the United States, Italy and Spain. PBMCs, B-cell-depleted T cells, or T cells were the source of the cDNA or gDNA that made up the material.

Study processing details: Reference gene primer amplification yielded estimated nucleated cell counts. TCRdb's table, derived via immunoSEQ multiplex PCR, lists solely in-frame clones and lacks some. The V and J calls and clone size were taken over from that table, and D and trimming were inferred from the DNA. This table has about 220,000 clones, 86% appearing once. From germline, CDR1 is LGHDT and CDR2 YNNKEL (reference sequence). The CDR3 loop spans 13 amino acids. Trimming took off 0 bases at V and 1 base at J, with 3 bases between the two ends. Material: peripheral blood. This sequence was found in a man aged 30-40 years who had recovered from COVID-19. The chain joins TRBV3-1 (or the pseudogene TRBV3-2) to TRBJ1-1; D is ambiguous. The CDR3 DNA reads TGTGCCAGCAGCCAAGAGAGGAACACTGAAGCTTTCTTT. This encodes CASSQERNTEAFF.